This T cell receptor beta chain was identified in a study of blood T cell repertoires in COVID-19. For the study at large: Researchers got acute and convalescent COVID-19 samples from the United States, Italy and Spain.

V was clipped by 6 bases and J by 8 bases; unmatched bases: 8. Germline CDR1 and CDR2: SGHVS and FNYEAQ. The CDR3 length is 13 residues. In the original analysis: Amplification of reference gene primers provided the estimated nucleated cell counts. The protocol was immunoSEQ multiplex PCR, while the TCRdb copy is restricted to in-frame clones and leaves out a portion. The DNA gave D and trimming, while V, J and clone size come from that table. Among fewer than 65,000 clones, over 75% were seen once, and the ten largest hold roughly 18%. This chain links TRBV7-6 with TRBJ1-2; TRBD1 agrees at 8 bases. Sequenced material: peripheral blood. The sequence was collected from a woman aged 55-69 years with COVID-19, enrolled during active disease. The CDR3 sequence: CASSHQGAEGYTF. CDR3 DNA: TGTGCCAGCAGTCACCAGGGGGCGGAAGGCTACACCTTC.